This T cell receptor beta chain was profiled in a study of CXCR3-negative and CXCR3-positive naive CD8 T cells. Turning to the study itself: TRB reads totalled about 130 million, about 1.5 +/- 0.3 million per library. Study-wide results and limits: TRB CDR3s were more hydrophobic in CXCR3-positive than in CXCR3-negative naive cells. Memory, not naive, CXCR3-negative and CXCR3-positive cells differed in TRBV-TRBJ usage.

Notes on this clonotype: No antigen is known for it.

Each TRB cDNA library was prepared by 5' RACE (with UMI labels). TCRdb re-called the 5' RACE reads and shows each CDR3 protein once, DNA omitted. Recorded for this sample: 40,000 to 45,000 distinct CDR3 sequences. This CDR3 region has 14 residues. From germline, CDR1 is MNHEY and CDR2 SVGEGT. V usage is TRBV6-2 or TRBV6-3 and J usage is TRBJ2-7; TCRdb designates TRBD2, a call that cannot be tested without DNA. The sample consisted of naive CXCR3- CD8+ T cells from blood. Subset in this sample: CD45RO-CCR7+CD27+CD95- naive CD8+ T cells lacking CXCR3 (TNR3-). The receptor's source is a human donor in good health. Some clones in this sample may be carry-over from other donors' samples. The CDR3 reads CASNLEGPPYEQYF.